Each of the 9 T cell receptor beta chains below was sequenced from the same sample in a study of cytomegalovirus exposure and HLA in healthy donors. PCR involved 60 Vbeta and 13 Jbeta primers. The method was immunoSEQ multiplex PCR; TCRdb's version includes in-frame clones alone and lacks a portion of them. Among approximately 90,000 clones listed, 76% were seen once. Sequencing was carried out using PBMCs. These receptors came from a man aged 35-49 years in good health and CMV-seronegative.

CDR3 DNA sequence: TGTGCCATCAGTGTAAGCGGCAATGAGCAGTTCTTC. This encodes CAISVSGNEQFF. The chain carries TRBV10-3 and TRBJ2-1; possibly TRBD2 for D (5 bases). V lost 4 bases, J lost 6 bases, and 7 bases lay in between. This CDR3 has 12 amino acids. Germline-derived CDR1 and CDR2 are ENHRY and SYGVKD.

The table lists this clone with a count of one. The gene calls are TRBV7-2 and TRBJ2-7; 10 positions agree with TRBD1. The junction had 7 bases not matched to a gene; V was cut back by 3 bases and J by 5 bases. There are 15 residues in the CDR3. Germline lookup yields CDR1 SGHTA and CDR2 FQGNSA. The CDR3 sequence is CASSFDRGRDHEQYF. In nucleotides, the CDR3 is TGTGCCAGCAGCTTCGACAGGGGGCGCGACCACGAGCAGTACTTC.

The chain joins TRBV5-4 to TRBJ2-1; a possible D gene is TRBD2 (6 bases). The CDR3 has 15 amino acids. Germline CDR1 reads SGHNT; CDR2 reads YYREEE (reference sequence). V shed 0 bases and J shed 6 bases, with 13 bases lying between them. CDR3 bases: TGTGCCAGCAGCTTGGGGGGGGTCATGAGCAATGAGCAGTTCTTC. The encoded protein is CASSLGGVMSNEQFF.

This clone has a handful of counts. V usage is TRBV2 and J usage is TRBJ1-2; 8 positions match TRBD1. V dropped 7 bases and J dropped 4; count of bases not matched to a gene: 5. CDR3 length: 13 residues. Germline lookup yields CDR1 SNHLY and CDR2 FYNNEI. The CDR3 sequence is CASIGQGVYGYTF. Here the CDR3 DNA reads TGTGCCAGCATCGGACAGGGAGTCTATGGCTACACCTTC.

The chain carries TRBV6-5 and TRBJ1-1; D perhaps matches TRBD1 (6 bases). The germline V gene encodes CDR1 MNHEY and CDR2 SVGAGI. This CDR3 comprises 13 residues. Between the trimmed V and J ends, which lost 5 bases and 4 bases, there was a span of 11 bases. CDR3 nucleotides: TGTGCCAGCAGTGCAGGGGTGGGCACTGAAGCTTTCTTT. Protein sequence: CASSAGVGTEAFF.

J is TRBJ1-6 and V is TRBV2; possibly TRBD1 for D (5 bases). V was clipped by 4 bases and J by 4 bases, with 11 bases between them. Germline V lookup: CDR1 SNHLY, CDR2 FYNNEI. The CDR3 runs to 15 residues. CDR3 protein: CASSAPTAYNSPLHF. Written as DNA, the CDR3 is TGTGCCAGCAGTGCTCCGACAGCTTATAATTCACCCCTCCACTTT.

This chain uses TRBV7-8 with TRBJ1-3, with D unclear. Germline values: CDR1 SGHVS, CDR2 FQNEAQ. The V and J ends lost 0 bases and 0 bases respectively, with 6 bases between them. The CDR3 has 15 amino acids. The CDR3 DNA reads TGTGCCAGCAGCTTAGCTAGCGGCTCTGGAAACACCATATATTTT. Amino acid sequence: CASSLASGSGNTIYF. Full variable domain (rest looked up from reference TRBV7-8 and TRBJ1-3): GAGVSQSPRYKVAKRGQDVALRCDPISGHVSLFWYQQALGQGPEFLTYFQNEAQLDKSGLPSDRFFAERPEGSVSTLKIQRTQQEDSAVYLCASSLASGSGNTIYFGEGSWLTVV.

This clone was recorded once. The chain links TRBV4-3 to TRBJ1-1; D gene unclear. Deletions cut 2 bases from V and 2 bases from J, with 6 bases between. From germline, CDR1 is LGHNA and CDR2 YSLEER. This CDR3 is 13 amino acids long. The CDR3, as DNA: TGCGCCAGCAGCCAAACTCTCAACACTGAAGCTTTCTTT. Its translation is CASSQTLNTEAFF.

This chain uses TRBV9 with TRBJ2-3; D is possibly TRBD2 (6 bases). The CDR3 length is 16 residues. Germline loops: CDR1 SGDLS, CDR2 YYNGEE. V dropped 3 bases and J dropped 2 bases, with 16 bases sitting between them. The CDR3 reads CASSESTRGFTDTQYF. In DNA, the CDR3 is TGTGCCAGCAGCGAGTCGACGCGGGGTTTCACAGATACGCAGTATTTT.